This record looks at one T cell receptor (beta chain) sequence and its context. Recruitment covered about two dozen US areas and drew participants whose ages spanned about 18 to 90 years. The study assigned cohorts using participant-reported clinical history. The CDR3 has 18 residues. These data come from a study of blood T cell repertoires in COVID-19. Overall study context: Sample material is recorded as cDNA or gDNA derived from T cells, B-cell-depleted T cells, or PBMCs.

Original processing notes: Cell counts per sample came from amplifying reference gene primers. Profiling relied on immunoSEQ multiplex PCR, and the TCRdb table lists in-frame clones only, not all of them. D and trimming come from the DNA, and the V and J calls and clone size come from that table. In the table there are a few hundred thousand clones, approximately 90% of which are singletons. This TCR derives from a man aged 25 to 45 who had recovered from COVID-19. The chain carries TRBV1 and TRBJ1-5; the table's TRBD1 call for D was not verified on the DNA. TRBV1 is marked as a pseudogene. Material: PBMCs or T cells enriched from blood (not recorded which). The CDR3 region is CTTSYATGGDYSNQPQHF. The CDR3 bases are TGCACCACCTCATACGCGACAGGGGGGGATTATAGCAATCAGCCCCAGCATTTT.